This TCR beta chain was documented in a study of T-cell reconstitution after alpha-beta-depleted transplantation in children. For TCRbeta, the library was prepared with unique molecular identifiers. One entry per CDR3 protein, called by TCRdb with MiXCR from the PCR reads. Here the sample spans about 980,000 distinct CDR3 sequences, roughly 29% being singletons. This clonotype was counted at least ten times. Here the sequenced sample was PBMCs, mostly from graft donor cells, taken 360 days after TCRalphabeta/CD19-depleted stem cell transplant. This receptor was identified in a boy younger than two who had a stem cell transplant for SCID, so the T cells may come from the graft donor.

This CDR3 is CASNGVARATDTQYF. Here the CDR3 DNA reads TGTGCCAGCAACGGGGTCGCCAGGGCCACAGATACGCAGTATTTT. The chain recombines TRBV4-2 with TRBJ2-3; D is possibly TRBD1 or TRBD2 (5 bases each). Trimming took 7 bases from V and 2 from J, leaving 16 bases between them. Looked up from germline, CDR1 is LGHNA and CDR2 is YNFKEQ. The CDR3 has 15 residues.